These 2 T cell receptor beta chains were all obtained from the same sample, sequenced in a study of CD8 T cells in ankylosing spondylitis. One entry per CDR3 protein, called by TCRdb with MiXCR from the 5' RACE reads. The table lists 40,000 to 50,000 distinct CDR3 sequences, around 2.9% of them singletons, with 4% to 5.5% in the top ten. Sequencing used blood, either unsorted or a sorted T cell fraction (not recorded which). Source of these receptors: a male donor with ankylosing spondylitis or in good health (not recorded which).

This clonotype was seen repeatedly, ten times or more. The chain links TRBV9 to TRBJ2-1; TRBD2 might be the D (6 bases). CDR1 is SGDLS, CDR2 YYNGEE, per germline. The CDR3 consists of 16 residues. V lost 4 bases, J lost 0 bases, and 14 bases lay in between. The CDR3 region is CASSPGGASSYNEQFF. DNA for the CDR3: TGTGCCAGCAGCCCCGGAGGGGCCAGCTCCTACAATGAGCAGTTCTTC.

This clonotype appeared many times. The rearrangement joins TRBV9 to TRBJ2-2; D unresolved. There are 16 residues in the CDR3. V lost 0 bases and J lost 1, with 10 bases in between. CDR1 and CDR2 (germline): SGDLS, YYNGEE. As DNA, the CDR3 is TGTGCCAGCAGCGTAGGGGTGACGAGGAACACCGGGGAGCTGTTTTTT. Its translation is CASSVGVTRNTGELFF.